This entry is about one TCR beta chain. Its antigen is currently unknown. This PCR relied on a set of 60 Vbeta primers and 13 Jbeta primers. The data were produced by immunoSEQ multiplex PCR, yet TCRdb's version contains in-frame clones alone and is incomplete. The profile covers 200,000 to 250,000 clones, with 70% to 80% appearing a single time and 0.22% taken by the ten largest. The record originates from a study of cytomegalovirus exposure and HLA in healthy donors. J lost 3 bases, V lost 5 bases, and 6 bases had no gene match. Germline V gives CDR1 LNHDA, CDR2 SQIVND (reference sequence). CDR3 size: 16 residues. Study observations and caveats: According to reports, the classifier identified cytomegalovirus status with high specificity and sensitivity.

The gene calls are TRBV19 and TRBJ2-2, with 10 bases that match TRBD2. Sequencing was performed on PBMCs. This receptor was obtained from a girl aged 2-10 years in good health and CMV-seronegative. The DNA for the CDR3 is TGTGCCAGTAGTGCTCCGACTAGCGGGCACACCGGGGAGCTGTTTTTT. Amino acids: CASSAPTSGHTGELFF.